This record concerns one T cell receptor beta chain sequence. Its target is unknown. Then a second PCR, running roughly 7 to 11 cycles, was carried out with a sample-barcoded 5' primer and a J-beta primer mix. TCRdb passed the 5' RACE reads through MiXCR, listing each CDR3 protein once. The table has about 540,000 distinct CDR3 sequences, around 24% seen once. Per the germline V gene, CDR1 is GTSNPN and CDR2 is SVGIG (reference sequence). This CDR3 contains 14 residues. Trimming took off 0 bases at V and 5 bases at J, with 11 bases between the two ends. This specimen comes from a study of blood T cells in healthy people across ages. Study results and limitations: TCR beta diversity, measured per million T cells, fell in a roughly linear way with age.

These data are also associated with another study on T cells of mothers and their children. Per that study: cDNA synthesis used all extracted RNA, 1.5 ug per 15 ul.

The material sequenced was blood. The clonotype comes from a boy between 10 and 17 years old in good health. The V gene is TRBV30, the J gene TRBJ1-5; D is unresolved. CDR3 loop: CAWSVPRGDQPQHF. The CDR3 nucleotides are TGTGCCTGGAGTGTACCGCGGGGTGATCAGCCCCAGCATTTT. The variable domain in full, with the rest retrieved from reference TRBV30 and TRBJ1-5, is SQTIHQWPATLVQPVGSPLSLECTVEGTSNPNLYWYRQAAGRGLQLLFYSVGIGQISSEVPQNLSASRPQDRQFILSSKKLLLSDSGFYLCAWSVPRGDQPQHFGDGTRLSIL.